In this sample, the clone carrying this T cell receptor beta chain turned up once. Assay: immunoSEQ multiplex PCR; the TCRdb copy retains only in-frame clones and omits some. The sample lists a few hundred thousand clones, about 87% occurring once. Enrollees, about 18 to 100 years old, lived in 20 to 25 US areas. The study assigned cohorts using participant-reported clinical history. These data are taken from a study of blood T cell repertoires in COVID-19. Study context: Material from acute and convalescent COVID-19 was sourced from the United States, Italy and Spain. PBMCs, B-cell-depleted T cells, or T cells were the source of the cDNA or gDNA that made up the material.

V trimming: 4 bases; J trimming: 4 bases; junction bases outside the gene matches: 4. The CDR3 is 14 residues long. Per germline, CDR1 SGHAT and CDR2 FQNNGV. V gene TRBV11-2 combines with J gene TRBJ2-7; 10 bases fit TRBD1. The sample consisted of PBMCs or T cells enriched from blood (not recorded which). This receptor was obtained from a woman between 50 and 59 years old who had recovered from COVID-19. In nucleotides, the CDR3 is TGTGCCAGCAGCTCTAGGGACAGGGGTTACGAGCAGTACTTC. It yields the protein CASSSRDRGYEQYF.